This T cell receptor beta chain is from a study of T cells in narcolepsy. General study results and limits: Comparing one patient's CSF and blood CD4+ clonotypes highlighted HCRT- and TRIB2-specific autoreactive clonotypes.

Remarks on this clone: The antigen remains unidentified.

The protocol was immunoSEQ multiplex PCR, while the TCRdb copy is restricted to in-frame clones and leaves out a portion. This sample has some 25,000 clones; around 85% occur once, and the top ten carry around 1.2%. Sequenced sample: CD45RA- memory CD4+ T cells from PBMCs. The receptor's source is a human donor with narcolepsy.

The CDR3 bases are TGTGCCAGCAGAGAAGCGGGAGGGCCCGAGCAGTTCTTC. It is translated as CASREAGGPEQFF. This chain joins TRBV6-4 and TRBJ2-1; 10 bases match TRBD2. Looked up from germline, CDR1 is MRHNA and CDR2 is SNTAGT. The CDR3 contains 13 residues. Trimming took 6 bases from V and 10 from J; bases not matched to a gene: 6.